Detailed here is one TCR beta chain. The antigen is unknown. The data were taken from a study of PD-1 blockade in classical Hodgkin lymphoma. Data came from immunoSEQ multiplex PCR; TCRdb stores just in-frame clones and leaves some out. The table records 80,000 to 95,000 clones, 83% of them present only once. Study results and caveats: Repertoire difference causes, possibly disease activity or prior therapy, remain undefined. Exclusion was the outcome for patients who began nivolumab under 1 year after ASCT.

Time point in this sample: cycle 4 day 1 (C4D1), after 6 weeks of nivolumab. Every one of the patients relapsed after autologous stem cell transplantation (brentuximab vedotin exposure was variable). V lost 3 bases to trimming and J lost 3 bases, with 7 bases between them. This CDR3 has 12 residues. CDR1 is SGHRS, CDR2 YFSETQ, per germline. This sample comprised peripheral blood mononuclear cells (PBMCs), obtained before the fourth cycle of nivolumab. The V gene is TRBV5-1, the J gene TRBJ2-7, with D unresolved. The clonotype was recovered from a human donor with classical Hodgkin lymphoma. This CDR3 is CASSSAGYEQYF. In DNA form, the CDR3 reads TGCGCCAGCAGCTCCGCAGGCTACGAGCAGTACTTC.